This T cell receptor beta chain came from a study of blood T cells in healthy people across ages. This CDR3 is built from 11 residues. Germline lookup yields CDR1 SQVTM and CDR2 ANQGSEA. The V and J ends lost 6 bases and 7 bases respectively, with 13 bases between them. The authors ran a second PCR of about 6 to 11 cycles using a sample-barcoded 5' primer and a J-beta primer mix. A single record per CDR3 protein comes from TCRdb applying MiXCR to the 5' RACE reads. The table lists about 800,000 distinct CDR3 sequences, around a quarter of them singletons. Each individual donor underwent a draw of ten milliliters of peripheral blood. Extraction yielded at least 5 micrograms of total RNA per sample. This clonotype has just a few counts. These same data were also listed under a study on T cells of mothers and their children.

V and J are TRBV29-1 and TRBJ2-7, with D maybe TRBD1 (5 bases). The sequence came from a boy aged 10-17 years in good health. Sequencing used blood. The CDR3 loop is CSVPRVGEQYF. CDR3 coding DNA: TGCAGCGTACCCAGGGTGGGGGAGCAGTACTTC.